This T cell receptor (beta chain) was captured in a study of T cells in women clearing cervical HPV infection. Study-level background: Control women cleared a single incident HPV16 infection within 12 months. Findings of the study overall: Repertoire richness, not evenness, was significantly elevated in CIN3+ cases versus controls.

Germline lookup yields CDR1 LNHDA and CDR2 SQIVND (reference sequence). The CDR3 sequence is 15 residues long. Trimming at V came to 3 bases and at J to 2 bases, leaving 4 bases not matched to a gene. All participants had a single incident cervical HPV16 infection, and prevalent HPV16 infections were excluded. Details on this clone: Its antigen is undetermined. Read coverage stops 3 residues before the CDR3 terminus; the germline J gene supplies the remainder.

TCRdb keeps only in-frame clones here, not all; method: immunoSEQ multiplex PCR. The ten top clones account for approximately 16%, within a sample of under 20,000 clones. The sequencing sample was made of blood buffy coat. The receptor was derived from a woman aged 18 to 69 with a cervical HPV16 infection that either progressed to CIN3+ or cleared (not recorded which). V gene TRBV19 combines with J gene TRBJ1-5, with TRBD1 identical over 7 bases. The CDR3 reads CASSILGQGNQPQHF. Incomplete CDR3 DNA: TGTGCCAGTAGTATCCTCGGACAGGGCAATCAGCCC.